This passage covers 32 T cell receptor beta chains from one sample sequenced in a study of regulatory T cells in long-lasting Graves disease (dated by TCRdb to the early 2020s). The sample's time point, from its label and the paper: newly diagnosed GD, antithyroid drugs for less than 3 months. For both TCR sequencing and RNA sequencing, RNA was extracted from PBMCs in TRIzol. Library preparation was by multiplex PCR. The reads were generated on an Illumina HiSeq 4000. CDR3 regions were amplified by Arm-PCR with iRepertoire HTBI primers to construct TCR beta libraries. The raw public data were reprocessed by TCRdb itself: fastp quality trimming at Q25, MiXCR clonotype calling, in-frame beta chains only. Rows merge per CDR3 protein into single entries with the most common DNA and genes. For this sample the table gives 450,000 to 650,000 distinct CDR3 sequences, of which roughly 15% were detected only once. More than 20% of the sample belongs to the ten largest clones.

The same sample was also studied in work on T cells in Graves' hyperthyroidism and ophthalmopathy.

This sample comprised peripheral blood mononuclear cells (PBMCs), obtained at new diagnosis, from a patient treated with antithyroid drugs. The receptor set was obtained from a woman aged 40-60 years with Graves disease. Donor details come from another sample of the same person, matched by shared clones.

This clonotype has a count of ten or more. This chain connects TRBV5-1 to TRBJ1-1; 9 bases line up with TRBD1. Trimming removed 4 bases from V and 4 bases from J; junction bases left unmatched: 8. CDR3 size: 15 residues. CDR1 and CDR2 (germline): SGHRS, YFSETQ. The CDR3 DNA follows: TGCGCCAGCAGCGTCTCAGACAGGGGGTCCACTGAAGCTTTCTTT. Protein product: CASSVSDRGSTEAFF.

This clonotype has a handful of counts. The CDR3 bases are TGCAGTGCTAGATCCCCAGGGGGCTATAGCAATCAGCCCCAGCATTTT. This codes for CSARSPGGYSNQPQHF. The chain is built from TRBV20-1 and TRBJ1-5; 8 bases are a match to TRBD1. The CDR3 sequence is 16 residues long. Germline CDR1 is DFQATT and CDR2 is SNEGSKA (reference sequence). Trimming at V came to 2 bases and at J to 0 bases, leaving 6 bases not matched to a gene.

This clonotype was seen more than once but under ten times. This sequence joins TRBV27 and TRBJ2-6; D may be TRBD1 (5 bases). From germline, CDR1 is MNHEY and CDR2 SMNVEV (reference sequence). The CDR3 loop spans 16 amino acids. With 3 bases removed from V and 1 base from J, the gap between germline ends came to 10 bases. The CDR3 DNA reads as TGTGCCAGCAGTTTCCCAGGGCCTTCTGGGGCCAACGTCCTGACTTTC. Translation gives CASSFPGPSGANVLTF. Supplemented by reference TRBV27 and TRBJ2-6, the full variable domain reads EAQVTQNPRYLITVTGKKLTVTCSQNMNHEYMSWYRQDPGLGLRQIYYSMNVEVTDKGDVPEGYKVSRKEKRNFPLILESPSPNQTSLYFCASSFPGPSGANVLTFGAGSRLTVL.

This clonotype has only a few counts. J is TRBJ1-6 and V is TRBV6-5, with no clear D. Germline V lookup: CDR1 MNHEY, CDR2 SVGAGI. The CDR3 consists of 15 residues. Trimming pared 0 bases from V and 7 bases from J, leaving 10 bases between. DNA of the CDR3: TGTGCCAGCAGTTACTCAGTACAAGCAAATTCACCCCTCCACTTT. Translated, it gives CASSYSVQANSPLHF.

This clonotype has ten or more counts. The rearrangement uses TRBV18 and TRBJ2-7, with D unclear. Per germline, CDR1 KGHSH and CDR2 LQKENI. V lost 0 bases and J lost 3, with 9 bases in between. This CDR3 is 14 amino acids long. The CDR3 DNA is TGTGCCAGCTCACCACCCACAGAGATCTACGAGCAGTACTTC. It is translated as CASSPPTEIYEQYF.

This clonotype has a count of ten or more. The CDR3 protein is CASSPDRPTDTQYF. The DNA of the CDR3 is TGTGCCAGCAGCCCGGACAGGCCAACAGATACGCAGTATTTT. The V call is TRBV27, the J call TRBJ2-3, with 7 bases matching TRBD1. The CDR3 consists of 14 residues. Germline CDR1 and CDR2: MNHEY and SMNVEV (reference sequence). The junction had 6 bases not matched to a gene; V was cut back by 6 bases and J by 3 bases.

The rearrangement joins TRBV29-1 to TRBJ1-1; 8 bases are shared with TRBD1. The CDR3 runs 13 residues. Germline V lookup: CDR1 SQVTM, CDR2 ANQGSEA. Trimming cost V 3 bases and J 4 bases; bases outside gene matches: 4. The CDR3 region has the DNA TGCAGCGTTGATAGACAGGGGAGCACTGAAGCTTTCTTT. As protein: CSVDRQGSTEAFF.

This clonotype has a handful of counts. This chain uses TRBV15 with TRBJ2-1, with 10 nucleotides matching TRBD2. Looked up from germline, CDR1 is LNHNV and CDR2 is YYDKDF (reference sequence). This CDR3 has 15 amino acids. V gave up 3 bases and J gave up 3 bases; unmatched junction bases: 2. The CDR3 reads CATSSLAGVYNEQFF. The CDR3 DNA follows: TGTGCCACCAGCAGCCTAGCGGGGGTCTACAATGAGCAGTTCTTC.

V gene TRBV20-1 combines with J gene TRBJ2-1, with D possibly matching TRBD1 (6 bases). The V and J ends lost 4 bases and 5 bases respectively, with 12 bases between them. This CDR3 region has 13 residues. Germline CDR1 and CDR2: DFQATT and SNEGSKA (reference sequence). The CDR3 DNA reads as TGCAGTGCTAACCGGGACAACAACAATGAGCAGTTCTTC. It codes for CSANRDNNNEQFF.

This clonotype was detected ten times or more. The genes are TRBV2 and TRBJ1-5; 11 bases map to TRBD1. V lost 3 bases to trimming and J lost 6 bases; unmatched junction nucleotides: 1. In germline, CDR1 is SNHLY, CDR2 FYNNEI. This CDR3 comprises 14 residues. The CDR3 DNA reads TGTGCCAGCAGTGACGGGACAGGGGGTCAGCCCCAGCATTTT. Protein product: CASSDGTGGQPQHF.

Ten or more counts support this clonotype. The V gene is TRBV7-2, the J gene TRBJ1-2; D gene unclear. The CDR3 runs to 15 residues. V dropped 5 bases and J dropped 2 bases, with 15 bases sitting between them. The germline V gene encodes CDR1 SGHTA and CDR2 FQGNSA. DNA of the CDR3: TGTGCCAGCAGCCCTGGCGTCAAGGACAACTATGGCTACACCTTC. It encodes CASSPGVKDNYGYTF.

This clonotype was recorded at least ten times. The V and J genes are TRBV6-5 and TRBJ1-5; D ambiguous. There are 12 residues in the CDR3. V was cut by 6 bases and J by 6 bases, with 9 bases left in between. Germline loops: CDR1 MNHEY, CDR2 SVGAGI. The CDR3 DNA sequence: TGTGCCAGCAGCTCCTCAAGTCAGCCCCAGCATTTT. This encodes CASSSSSQPQHF.

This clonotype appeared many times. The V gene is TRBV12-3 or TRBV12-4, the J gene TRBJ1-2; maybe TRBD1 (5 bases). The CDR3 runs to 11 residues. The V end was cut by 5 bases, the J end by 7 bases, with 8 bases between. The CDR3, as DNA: TGTGCCAGCAGTACGGGACTTGGCTACACCTTC. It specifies CASSTGLGYTF.

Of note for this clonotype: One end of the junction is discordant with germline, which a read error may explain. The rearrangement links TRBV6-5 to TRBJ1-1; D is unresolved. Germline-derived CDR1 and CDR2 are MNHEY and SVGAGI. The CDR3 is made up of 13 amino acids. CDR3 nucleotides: TGTGCCAGCAGTTTCTCAATGAACGCTGAAGCTTTCTTT. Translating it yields CASSFSMNAEAFF.

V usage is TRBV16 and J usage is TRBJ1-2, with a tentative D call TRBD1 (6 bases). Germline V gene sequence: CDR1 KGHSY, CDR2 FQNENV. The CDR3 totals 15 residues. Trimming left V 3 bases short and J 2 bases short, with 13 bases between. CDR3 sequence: CASSQYSGANYGYTF. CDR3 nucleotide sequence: TGTGCCAGCAGCCAGTACTCAGGGGCCAACTATGGCTACACCTTC.

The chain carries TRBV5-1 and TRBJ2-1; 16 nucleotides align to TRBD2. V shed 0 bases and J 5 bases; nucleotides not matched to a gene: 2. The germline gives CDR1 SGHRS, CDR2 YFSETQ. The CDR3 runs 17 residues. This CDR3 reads CASSLAGTSGGDNEQFF. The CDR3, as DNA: TGCGCCAGCAGCTTGGCCGGGACTAGCGGGGGGGACAATGAGCAGTTCTTC.

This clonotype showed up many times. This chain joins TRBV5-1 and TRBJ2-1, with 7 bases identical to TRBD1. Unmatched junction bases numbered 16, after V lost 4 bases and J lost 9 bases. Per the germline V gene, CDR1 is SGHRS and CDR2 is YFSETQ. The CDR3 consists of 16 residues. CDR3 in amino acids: CASSDRPITGVGEQFF. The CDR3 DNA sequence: TGCGCCAGCAGCGATCGCCCCATAACAGGGGTGGGTGAGCAGTTCTTC.

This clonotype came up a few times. The CDR3: CAISETRTGTGRETQYF. DNA of the CDR3: TGTGCCATCAGTGAGACTCGAACTGGGACAGGGAGGGAGACCCAGTACTTC. V and J are TRBV10-3 and TRBJ2-5; 9 bases line up with TRBD1. This CDR3 region has 17 residues. V gave up 2 bases and J gave up 5 bases; unmatched junction bases: 12. Germline V gives CDR1 ENHRY, CDR2 SYGVKD.

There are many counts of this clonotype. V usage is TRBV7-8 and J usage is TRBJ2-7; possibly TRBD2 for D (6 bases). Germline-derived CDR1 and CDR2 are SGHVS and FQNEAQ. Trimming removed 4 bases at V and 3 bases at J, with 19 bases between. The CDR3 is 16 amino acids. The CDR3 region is CASSSFRGGAYYEQYF. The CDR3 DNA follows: TGTGCCAGCAGCTCCTTCCGGGGAGGAGCCTACTACGAGCAGTACTTC. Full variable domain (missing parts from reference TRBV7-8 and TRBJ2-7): GAGVSQSPRYKVAKRGQDVALRCDPISGHVSLFWYQQALGQGPEFLTYFQNEAQLDKSGLPSDRFFAERPEGSVSTLKIQRTQQEDSAVYLCASSSFRGGAYYEQYFGPGTRLTVT.

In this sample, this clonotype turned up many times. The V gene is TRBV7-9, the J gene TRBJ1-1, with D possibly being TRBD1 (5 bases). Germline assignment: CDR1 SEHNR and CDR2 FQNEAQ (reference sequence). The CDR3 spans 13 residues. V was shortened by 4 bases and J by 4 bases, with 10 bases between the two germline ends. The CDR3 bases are TGTGCCAGCAGCTCCGGGACGTTCACTGAAGCTTTCTTT. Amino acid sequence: CASSSGTFTEAFF.

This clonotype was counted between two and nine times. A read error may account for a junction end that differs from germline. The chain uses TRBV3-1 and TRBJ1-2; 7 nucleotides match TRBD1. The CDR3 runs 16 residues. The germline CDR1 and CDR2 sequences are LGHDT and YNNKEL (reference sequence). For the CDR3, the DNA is TGTGTCAGCAGCCAAGACCCGGGACAGCCCAACTATGGCTACACCTTC. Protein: CVSSQDPGQPNYGYTF.

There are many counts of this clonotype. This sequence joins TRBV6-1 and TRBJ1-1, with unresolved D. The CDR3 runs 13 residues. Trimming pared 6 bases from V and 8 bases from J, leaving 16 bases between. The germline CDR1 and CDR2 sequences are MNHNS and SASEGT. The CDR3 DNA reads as TGTGCCAGCAGCCCATTGTTGATGCGGGAAGCTTTCTTT. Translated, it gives CASSPLLMREAFF.

The CDR3 protein is CASSWTGPNVGYTF. The DNA for the CDR3 is TGTGCCAGCAGCTGGACAGGCCCAAACGTCGGCTACACCTTC. The chain employs TRBV7-9 and TRBJ1-2; 7 nucleotides agree with TRBD1. The CDR3 totals 14 residues. CDR1 SEHNR and CDR2 FQNEAQ come from the germline V gene (reference sequence). V shed 4 bases, J shed 8 bases, and the junction held 10 bases outside the gene matches.

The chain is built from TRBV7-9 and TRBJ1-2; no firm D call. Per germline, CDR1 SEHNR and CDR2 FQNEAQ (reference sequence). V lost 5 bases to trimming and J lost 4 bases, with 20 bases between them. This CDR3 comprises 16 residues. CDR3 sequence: CASSPSSGSFGYGYTF. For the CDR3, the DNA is TGTGCCAGCAGCCCCTCGTCGGGGTCGTTTGGCTATGGCTACACCTTC.

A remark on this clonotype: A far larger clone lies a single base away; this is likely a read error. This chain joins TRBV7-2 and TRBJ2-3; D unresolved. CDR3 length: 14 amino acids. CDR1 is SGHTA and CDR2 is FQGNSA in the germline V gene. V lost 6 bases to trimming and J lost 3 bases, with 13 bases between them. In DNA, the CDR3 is TGTGCCAGCAGTATCCTTTCCGGTACAGATACGCAGTATTTT. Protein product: CASSILSGTDTQYF.

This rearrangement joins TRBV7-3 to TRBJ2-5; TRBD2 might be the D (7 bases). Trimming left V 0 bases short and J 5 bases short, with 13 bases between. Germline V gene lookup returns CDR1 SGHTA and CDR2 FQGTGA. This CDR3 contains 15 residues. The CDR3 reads CASSLTGGGPETQYF. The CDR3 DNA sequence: TGTGCCAGCAGCTTAACAGGGGGGGGCCCGGAGACCCAGTACTTC.

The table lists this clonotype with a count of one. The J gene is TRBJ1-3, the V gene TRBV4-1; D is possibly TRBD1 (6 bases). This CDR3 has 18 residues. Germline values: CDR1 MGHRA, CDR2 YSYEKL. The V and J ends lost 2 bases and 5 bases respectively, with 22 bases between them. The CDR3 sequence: CASSQIWRFGGARNTIYF. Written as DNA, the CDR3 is TGCGCCAGCAGCCAAATTTGGAGATTCGGGGGCGCGCGAAACACCATATATTTT.

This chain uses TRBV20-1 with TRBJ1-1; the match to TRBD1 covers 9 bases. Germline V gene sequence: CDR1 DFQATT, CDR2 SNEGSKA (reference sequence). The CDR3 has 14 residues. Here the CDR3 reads CGSTQGASYTEAFF. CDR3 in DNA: TGCGGATCTACACAGGGGGCTTCTTACACTGAAGCTTTCTTT.

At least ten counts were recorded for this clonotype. CDR3 amino acids: CAIPPGEISGETQYF. The DNA of the CDR3 is TGTGCCATCCCCCCAGGGGAGATTTCCGGAGAGACCCAGTACTTC. The chain employs TRBV3-1 and TRBJ2-5, with a possible D match to TRBD1 (6 bases). V was clipped by 10 bases and J by 4 bases, with 22 bases between them. The germline V gene encodes CDR1 LGHDT and CDR2 YNNKEL (reference sequence). The CDR3 contains 15 residues.

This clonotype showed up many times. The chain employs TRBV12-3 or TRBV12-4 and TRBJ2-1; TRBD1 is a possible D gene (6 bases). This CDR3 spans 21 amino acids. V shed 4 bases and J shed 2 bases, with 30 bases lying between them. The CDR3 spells CASSSSPWTLGQLETYNEQFF. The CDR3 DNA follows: TGTGCCAGCAGTTCCTCCCCTTGGACCCTGGGACAACTCGAAACCTACAATGAGCAGTTCTTC.

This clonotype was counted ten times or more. CDR3 loop: CASSVDGGSNQPQHF. CDR3 bases: TGTGCCAGCAGCGTAGACGGGGGGAGCAATCAGCCCCAGCATTTT. The V and J genes are TRBV9 and TRBJ1-5, with D possibly being TRBD1 (5 bases). The CDR3 is 15 residues long. Germline loops: CDR1 SGDLS, CDR2 YYNGEE. Trimming removed 0 bases at V and 1 base at J, with 8 bases between.

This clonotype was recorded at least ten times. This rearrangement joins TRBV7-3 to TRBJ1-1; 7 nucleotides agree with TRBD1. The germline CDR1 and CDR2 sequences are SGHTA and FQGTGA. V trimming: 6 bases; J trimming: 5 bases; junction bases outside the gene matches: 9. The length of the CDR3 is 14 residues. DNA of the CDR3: TGTGCCAGCAGTCAACAGGGGACGGGAACTGAAGCTTTCTTT. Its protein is CASSQQGTGTEAFF.